The present T cell receptor beta chain was sequenced within a study of CD8 T cells in Susac syndrome. Of note for this clonotype: One end of the junction is discordant with germline, which a read error may explain.

Random hexamers served to reverse transcribe roughly 0.45 to 1 ug RNA. TCRdb redid the calling of the immunoSEQ multiplex PCR reads with MiXCR, one entry per CDR3 protein. This sample yields around 230,000 distinct CDR3 sequences, of which 96% are seen a single time; 0.1% belongs to the top ten. CDR3 length: 13 amino acids. Per the germline V gene, CDR1 is SEHNR and CDR2 is FQNEAQ (reference sequence). V and J are TRBV7-9 and TRBJ2-3; TRBD1 aligns across 7 bases. This clonotype originated in a human donor with Susac syndrome. Sequencing was performed on CD4+ T cells from PBMCs. CDR3 coding DNA: TGTGCCAGCCTTTGGGACAGCAAAGATACGCAGTATTTT. It yields the protein CASLWDSKDTQYF.